This passage covers 3 T cell receptor beta chains from one sample sequenced in a study of shared T cell receptors in the human thymus (dated by TCRdb to the early 2020s). The library was made by the immunoSEQ multiplex PCR assay. Entries here come from immuneACCESS through TCRdb and include only in-frame sequences with V and J called. Some clones fail to appear in such tables; in the studies checked, an unresolved V gene covers under half of the shortfall, and the cause of the remainder is unknown. In this sample the table shows about 380,000 clones, 85% to 95% of which occur a single time. The ten largest clones capture roughly 0.021% of the sample. The sequencing input was thymocytes. These receptors originate from a human donor.

This clone was observed a single time. The chain combines TRBV7-6 with TRBJ2-1; maybe TRBD2 (6 bases). From germline, CDR1 is SGHVS and CDR2 FNYEAQ. The CDR3 runs 16 residues. V was shortened by 2 bases and J by 4 bases, with 15 bases between the two germline ends. CDR3 in DNA: TGTGCCAGCAGCTTATGGTCCGGAGGGCCGTACAATGAGCAGTTCTTC. It specifies CASSLWSGGPYNEQFF.

The chain is built from TRBV27 and TRBJ1-2, with a possible D match to TRBD1 (6 bases). Germline values: CDR1 MNHEY, CDR2 SMNVEV (reference sequence). This CDR3 region has 18 residues. The V gene lost 0 bases and the J gene lost 0 bases, with 17 bases spanning the gap. The CDR3: CASSLSGAVPSANYGYTF. The CDR3, as DNA: TGTGCCAGCAGTTTATCGGGGGCCGTCCCCTCAGCTAACTATGGCTACACCTTC.

The V gene is TRBV4-1, the J gene TRBJ2-1; 7 nucleotides line up with TRBD2. Germline-derived CDR1 and CDR2 are MGHRA and YSYEKL. Trimming at V came to 0 bases and at J to 4 bases, leaving 24 bases not matched to a gene. The CDR3 is 22 amino acids. Here the CDR3 reads CASSQDGPPGAALRGGYNEQFF. The CDR3 DNA sequence: TGCGCCAGCAGCCAAGACGGCCCGCCGGGAGCAGCTTTGAGGGGAGGGTACAATGAGCAGTTCTTC.